Below, 29 T cell receptor beta chains from the same sample are listed, as sequenced in a study of glioma-infiltrating T cells. TCR alpha and beta CDR3 regions were amplified from RNA using iRepertoire nested multiplex PCR. MiXCR, applied by TCRdb to the multiplex PCR reads, yields one record per CDR3 protein. Among approximately 400,000 distinct CDR3 sequences listed, 41% were seen once. Sequencing input: glioma tissue, nonneoplastic brain tissue, or PBMCs (not recorded which). These receptors were taken from a human donor with low-grade glioma or glioblastoma, undergoing nonglioma brain surgery, or in good health (not recorded which).

This clonotype came up many times. The rearrangement uses TRBV15 and TRBJ1-1; no definite D call. This CDR3 has 14 amino acids. Between the trimmed V and J ends, which lost 0 bases and 3 bases, there was a span of 8 bases. Germline-derived CDR1 and CDR2 are LNHNV and YYDKDF (reference sequence). The CDR3 protein is CATSRDARDTEAFF. CDR3 DNA: TGTGCCACCAGCAGAGATGCTAGGGACACTGAAGCTTTCTTT.

The V call is TRBV19, the J call TRBJ2-2; D not resolved. V was pared by 8 bases and J by 0 bases, with 7 bases between. The germline gives CDR1 LNHDA, CDR2 SQIVND (reference sequence). The CDR3 has 13 amino acids. CDR3 region: CASSKANTGELFF. CDR3 sequence (DNA): TGTGCCAGTTCAAAAGCGAACACCGGGGAGCTGTTTTTT.

This clonotype has ten or more counts. The V call is TRBV6-1, the J call TRBJ1-5, with 10 bases aligning to TRBD1. V lost 3 bases and J lost 7; bases outside the gene matches: 6. From germline, CDR1 is MNHNS and CDR2 SASEGT. The CDR3 has 15 amino acids. The CDR3 loop is CASSDYGQGGQPQHF. Written as DNA, the CDR3 is TGTGCCAGCAGTGATTACGGACAGGGGGGCCAGCCCCAGCATTTT.

This chain joins TRBV4-1 and TRBJ2-5, with TRBD2 as a possible D gene (7 bases). Per the germline V gene, CDR1 is MGHRA and CDR2 is YSYEKL. The CDR3 length is 14 residues. Trimming shortened V by 0 bases and J by 7 bases, and 12 bases separated the two germline ends. CDR3 region: CASSQEGGARTQYF. CDR3 nucleotides: TGCGCCAGCAGCCAAGAGGGGGGGGCCCGGACCCAGTACTTC.

A few counts support this clonotype. The V call is TRBV7-2, the J call TRBJ2-7; TRBD2 aligns across 13 bases. The trim removed 8 bases at V and 7 bases at J, leaving 8 bases unmatched. This CDR3 has 14 residues. Germline V lookup: CDR1 SGHTA, CDR2 FQGNSA. In DNA, the CDR3 is TGTGCCAGCTCACAACTAGCGGGAGGGTTAGAGCAGTACTTC. Protein: CASSQLAGGLEQYF.

V usage is TRBV27 and J usage is TRBJ2-7; 8 nucleotides agree with TRBD1. CDR3 length: 14 residues. V shed 5 bases, J shed 3 bases, and the junction held 6 bases outside the gene matches. Germline V gene sequence: CDR1 MNHEY, CDR2 SMNVEV (reference sequence). CDR3 DNA: TGTGCCAGCAGTCTTCACGGACAGGGCTACGAGCAGTACTTC. This translates into CASSLHGQGYEQYF.

In this sample, this clonotype turned up many times. CDR3 protein: CASTLQVAYEQYF. CDR3 bases: TGTGCCAGCACCCTCCAGGTCGCCTACGAGCAGTACTTC. This chain links TRBV6-1 with TRBJ2-7; no reliable D call. V was trimmed by 7 bases and J by 2 bases, leaving 12 bases between them. Germline loops: CDR1 MNHNS, CDR2 SASEGT. The CDR3 runs 13 residues.

As regards this clonotype: One junction end disagrees with the germline gene, perhaps due to a read error. The V and J genes are TRBV28 and TRBJ2-1, with 13 bases aligning to TRBD2. CDR1 is MDHEN and CDR2 is SYDVKM in the germline V gene. CDR3 length equals 15 residues. For the CDR3, the DNA is TGTGCCAGCAGTCCCGGGACTAGCGGGACCAATGAGCAGCTCTTC. It is translated as CASSPGTSGTNEQLF.

This clonotype was picked up a small number of times. The rearrangement links TRBV28 to TRBJ1-1; D might be TRBD1 (6 bases). CDR3 length: 15 residues. The germline gives CDR1 MDHEN, CDR2 SYDVKM. V shed 3 bases and J shed 5 bases, with 16 bases lying between them. The CDR3 reads CASSLAGQRRTEAFF. Here the CDR3 DNA reads TGTGCCAGCAGTTTGGCAGGACAGAGACGGACTGAAGCTTTCTTT. Together with reference TRBV28 and TRBJ1-1, the CDR3 gives the full variable domain: DVKVTQSSRYLVKRTGEKVFLECVQDMDHENMFWYRQDPGLGLRLIYFSYDVKMKEKGDIPEGYSVSREKKERFSLILESASTNQTSMYLCASSLAGQRRTEAFFGQGTRLTVV.

This clonotype appeared a few times. The chain is built from TRBV7-2 and TRBJ2-5; D perhaps matches TRBD1 (6 bases). CDR3 length: 16 amino acids. V was shortened by 0 bases and J by 2 bases, with 13 bases between the two germline ends. The germline V gene has CDR1 SGHTA and CDR2 FQGNSA. CDR3: CASSLAQQGKQETQYF. CDR3 bases: TGTGCCAGCAGCTTAGCGCAACAGGGAAAACAAGAGACCCAGTACTTC.

This clonotype has only a few counts. This chain connects TRBV28 to TRBJ2-1; 13 positions match TRBD2. Germline CDR1 reads MDHEN; CDR2 reads SYDVKM. After removal of 1 base from V and 0 bases from J, the junction contained 3 bases not matched to a gene. The CDR3 runs 18 residues. CDR3 region: CASSLYRTSGSSYNEQFF. In DNA, the CDR3 is TGTGCCAGCAGTTTATACCGGACTAGCGGGAGCTCCTACAATGAGCAGTTCTTC.

This clonotype was recorded a few times. This sequence joins TRBV7-2 and TRBJ1-1, with a weak D call TRBD1 (6 bases). The ends were cut back, 1 base at V and 5 bases at J, with 8 bases in the middle. This CDR3 spans 13 amino acids. Germline values: CDR1 SGHTA, CDR2 FQGNSA. This CDR3 reads CASSLERGTEAFF. CDR3 nucleotide sequence: TGTGCCAGCAGCTTAGAGAGGGGGACTGAAGCTTTCTTT.

Regarding this clonotype: Compared with germline, one end of the junction differs, possibly owing to a read error. This chain joins TRBV7-9 and TRBJ2-7; D possibly corresponds to TRBD2 (7 bases). The CDR3 totals 12 residues. CDR1 and CDR2 from the germline V gene are SEHNR and FQNEAQ (reference sequence). CDR3 sequence reads: CASNPGGDDQYF. The CDR3, as DNA: TGTGCCAGCAACCCGGGGGGCGACGATCAGTACTTC.

The CDR3 coding sequence is TGTGCCAGCAGTGGGGGGCGGGACACTGAAGCTTTCTTT. This codes for CASSGGRDTEAFF. The V gene is TRBV2, the J gene TRBJ1-1; the D gene is possibly TRBD1 (6 bases). Germline V gene data show CDR1 as SNHLY and CDR2 as FYNNEI. The ends were cut back, 4 bases at V and 3 bases at J, with 9 bases in the middle. The CDR3 covers 13 residues.

For this clonotype: At one of its ends the junction is not consistent with the germline gene, which may arise from a read error. Here the CDR3 reads CASSRTGGGNNERFF. The CDR3 nucleotides are TGTGCCAGCTCGCGAACAGGGGGAGGAAACAATGAGCGGTTCTTC. The V and J genes are TRBV6-2 or TRBV6-3 and TRBJ2-1; 8 bases map to TRBD1. This CDR3 is 15 amino acids long. Germline V gene data show CDR1 as MNHEY and CDR2 as SVGEGT.

This chain joins TRBV7-6 and TRBJ2-1, with D perhaps TRBD2 (6 bases). V lost 5 bases and J lost 9, with 20 bases in between. CDR1 SGHVS and CDR2 FNYEAQ come from the germline V gene. CDR3 length: 15 amino acids. This CDR3 reads CASSPGAGYKTEQFF. The CDR3 DNA reads TGTGCCAGCAGCCCCGGGGCGGGATACAAAACTGAGCAGTTCTTC.

The rearrangement joins TRBV15 to TRBJ1-2; TRBD1 matches at 10 bases. CDR3 length: 16 amino acids. V gave up 3 bases and J gave up 5 bases; unmatched junction bases: 9. Germline V gene sequence: CDR1 LNHNV, CDR2 YYDKDF (reference sequence). The CDR3 DNA is TGTGCCACCAGCAGGAGGGCTGGACAGGGGGGTTATGGCTACACCTTC. Protein sequence: CATSRRAGQGGYGYTF.

Comments on this clonotype: At one end the junction does not follow the germline gene, possibly because of a read error. CDR3 DNA sequence: TGTGCCAGCAGCGTTACAGGGTTGAGTACTGGAGCTTTCTTT. Encoded protein: CASSVTGLSTGAFF. This rearrangement joins TRBV14 to TRBJ1-1; perhaps TRBD1 as D (6 bases). The CDR3 length is 14 residues. Germline values: CDR1 SGHDN, CDR2 FVKESK.

This clonotype was found many times. This rearrangement joins TRBV27 to TRBJ2-7; D tentatively fits TRBD1 or TRBD2 (6 bases each). Germline V lookup: CDR1 MNHEY, CDR2 SMNVEV (reference sequence). This CDR3 contains 15 residues. Trimming left V 0 bases short and J 3 bases short, with 12 bases between. CDR3 sequence reads: CASSLSGGRIYEQYF. CDR3 nucleotide sequence: TGTGCCAGCAGTTTATCGGGGGGCAGAATCTACGAGCAGTACTTC.

V and J are TRBV7-6 and TRBJ1-6; D may be TRBD1 (6 bases). The germline V and J ends were trimmed by 8 bases and 11 bases, with 16 bases remaining between them. The CDR3 covers 13 residues. CDR1 and CDR2 from the germline V gene are SGHVS and FNYEAQ. The CDR3 region has the DNA TGTGCCAGCTCCCTTGGGGGCGGACCACCCCTCCACTTT. Its translation: CASSLGGGPPLHF.

With regard to this clonotype: The conserved phenylalanine or tryptophan is not found at the CDR3 terminus, so this likely reflects a read error. The DNA for the CDR3 is TGTGCCAGCAGCTTATTGGGGCTAGCGGCCTACAATGAGCAGTTCCTC. It yields the protein CASSLLGLAAYNEQFL. The chain combines TRBV7-2 with TRBJ2-1, with 7 bases identical to TRBD2. CDR1 and CDR2 (germline): SGHTA, FQGNSA. The CDR3 is 16 residues long. With V trimmed by 2 bases and J by 2 bases, 6 bases remained unmatched.

This CDR3 is CASSIDRDQPQYF. The CDR3 nucleotides read TGTGCCAGCAGCATCGACAGGGATCAGCCCCAGTATTTT. This rearrangement joins TRBV7-2 to TRBJ1-5; 7 nucleotides agree with TRBD1. The last part of the DNA fits TRBJ2-3 better; the J call may be wrong. The germline V gene has CDR1 SGHTA and CDR2 FQGNSA. The CDR3 sequence is 13 residues long.

The chain employs TRBV6-1 and TRBJ1-3, with 8 bases lining up with TRBD1. Germline V gene data show CDR1 as MNHNS and CDR2 as SASEGT. The CDR3 has 15 residues. V was pared by 6 bases and J by 6 bases, with 10 bases of the junction left unmatched. The CDR3 is CASSRIGQGVNTIYF. CDR3 DNA sequence: TGTGCCAGCAGCCGTATTGGACAGGGTGTAAACACCATATATTTT.

The V gene is TRBV28, the J gene TRBJ1-5; 8 bases are shared with TRBD1. V lost 6 bases and J lost 5; bases outside the gene matches: 9. This CDR3 is built from 15 residues. CDR1 is MDHEN and CDR2 is SYDVKM in the germline V gene. The chain's CDR3 is CASSPDREGDQPQHF. DNA of the CDR3: TGTGCCAGCAGCCCGGACAGGGAGGGGGATCAGCCCCAGCATTTT. Supplemented by reference TRBV28 and TRBJ1-5, the full variable domain reads DVKVTQSSRYLVKRTGEKVFLECVQDMDHENMFWYRQDPGLGLRLIYFSYDVKMKEKGDIPEGYSVSREKKERFSLILESASTNQTSMYLCASSPDREGDQPQHFGDGTRLSIL.

This clonotype came up once. This may be a read error, as it is one base from a much larger clone. The chain couples TRBV28 to TRBJ2-7, with 14 positions matching TRBD2. CDR3 length: 12 residues. Looked up from germline, CDR1 is MDHEN and CDR2 is SYDVKM. The CDR3 spells CAGSEKGLAGDV. CDR3 nucleotide sequence: TGTGCCGGCAGCGAAAAGGGACTAGCGGGAGACGTC.

This clonotype was detected once. The chain uses TRBV5-8 and TRBJ2-7; the D call may be TRBD1 or TRBD2 (5 bases each). This CDR3 region has 16 residues. Germline assignment: CDR1 SGHTS and CDR2 YDEGEE. V lost 0 bases, J lost 0 bases, and 13 bases lay in between. CDR3 sequence: CASSLASLGRSYEQYF. CDR3 in DNA: TGTGCCAGCAGCTTGGCCTCTCTGGGACGCTCCTACGAGCAGTACTTC.

This clonotype turned up a few times. This sequence joins TRBV28 and TRBJ2-7; D is ambiguous. Germline CDR1 is MDHEN and CDR2 is SYDVKM. This CDR3 spans 15 amino acids. V was pared by 6 bases and J by 5 bases, with 20 bases between. The CDR3 DNA reads TGTGCCAGCAGCCTGGACGGCCCGTTTGGGGACGAGCAGTACTTC. This sequence encodes CASSLDGPFGDEQYF.

This clonotype was picked up many times. The rearrangement joins TRBV28 to TRBJ1-2, with TRBD1 matching over 8 bases. This CDR3 has 11 residues. CDR1 and CDR2 from the germline V gene are MDHEN and SYDVKM. V gave up 3 bases and J gave up 14 bases; unmatched junction bases: 5. DNA of the CDR3: TGTGCCAGCAGTTTTCCCAGGGGGCAAACCTTC. Translation: CASSFPRGQTF.

This clonotype was found a few times. The V gene is TRBV28, the J gene TRBJ2-3; no definite D call. V was shortened by 1 base and J by 2 bases, with 13 bases between the two germline ends. CDR1 is MDHEN, CDR2 SYDVKM, per germline. The CDR3 loop spans 16 amino acids. The CDR3 spells CASSLSSNKATDTQYF. The CDR3 DNA sequence: TGTGCCAGCAGTTTATCGAGTAATAAGGCCACAGATACGCAGTATTTT.